The 25 T cell receptor beta chains below come from one sample, sequenced in a study of OX40 agonist ivuxolimab in advanced cancers. Library preparation employed the immunoSEQ multiplex PCR assay. The clones in this table, taken by TCRdb from immuneACCESS, are in-frame only. Not every clone is retained; where verified, under half of the shortfall comes from an unresolved V gene, and the cause of the rest is unknown. The sample table lists 65,000 to 90,000 clones, around 90% of them with a count of one. The top ten clonotypes cover about 7.6% of the sample. The specimen was CD4+ or CD8+ T cells sorted from blood, collected in a trial of the OX40 agonist ivuxolimab. These receptors were taken from an adult with an advanced solid tumor such as melanoma, head and neck, liver or kidney cancer.

This sequence joins TRBV6-1 and TRBJ2-1; D might be TRBD1 (6 bases). This CDR3 has 15 amino acids. The V gene lost 5 bases and the J gene lost 6 bases, with 17 bases spanning the gap. CDR1 is MNHNS and CDR2 is SASEGT in the germline V gene. In DNA, the CDR3 is TGTGCCAGCAGTCCAAGCAGGGGTATGGGCAATGAGCAGTTCTTC. It specifies CASSPSRGMGNEQFF.

The chain recombines TRBV29-1 with TRBJ2-7; a weak D match, TRBD1 (6 bases). The V end lost 2 bases, the J end lost 3 bases, and 20 bases lay between the germline ends. Germline V gives CDR1 SQVTM, CDR2 ANQGSEA. The CDR3 has 16 amino acids. CDR3 amino acids: CSVERLVGTGYYEQYF. For the CDR3, the DNA is TGCAGCGTTGAAAGATTGGTTGGAACAGGGTACTACGAGCAGTACTTC.

V and J are TRBV30 and TRBJ1-1, with 7 nucleotides matching TRBD1. This CDR3 is 13 amino acids long. The germline gives CDR1 GTSNPN, CDR2 SVGIG (reference sequence). J gave up 3 bases and V 4 bases, and 5 bases lay outside the gene matches. The CDR3 region is CAWNAGGDTEAFF. The DNA of the CDR3 is TGTGCCTGGAATGCAGGGGGTGACACTGAAGCTTTCTTT.

V usage is TRBV30 and J usage is TRBJ1-2; perhaps TRBD1 as D (5 bases). Trimming left V 2 bases short and J 4 bases short, with 14 bases between. The CDR3 has 14 amino acids. Looked up from germline, CDR1 is GTSNPN and CDR2 is SVGIG (reference sequence). The CDR3 nucleotides are TGTGCCTGGAGTCACGACGCCGGGACCTATGGCTACACCTTC. Encoded protein: CAWSHDAGTYGYTF.

The chain carries TRBV10-2 and TRBJ1-5; D might be TRBD1 (6 bases). Trimming pared 6 bases from V and 6 bases from J, leaving 12 bases between. Germline CDR1 WSHSY, CDR2 SAAADI. This CDR3 contains 13 residues. Here the CDR3 reads CASSDMGAQPQHF. The CDR3 region has the DNA TGCGCCAGCAGCGACATGGGGGCTCAGCCCCAGCATTTT.

This sequence joins TRBV12-5 and TRBJ2-1, with TRBD2 identical over 15 bases. The CDR3 length is 17 residues. Germline trimming cut 5 bases from V and 10 bases from J; bases unmatched to any gene: 12. Per germline, CDR1 LGHNT and CDR2 FRNRAP. The CDR3 nucleotides read TGTGCTAGTGGTCAAGGGACTAGCGGGAGGTCAATCAAGGAGCAGTTCTTC. Protein sequence: CASGQGTSGRSIKEQFF.

This sequence joins TRBV30 and TRBJ1-1, with 10 bases identical to TRBD1. Germline V lookup: CDR1 GTSNPN, CDR2 SVGIG (reference sequence). This CDR3 is built from 14 residues. With V trimmed by 4 bases and J by 3 bases, 5 bases remained unmatched. The CDR3 DNA is TGTGCCTGGACACGGGACAGGGGAGACACTGAAGCTTTCTTT. Amino acid sequence: CAWTRDRGDTEAFF.

This rearrangement joins TRBV6-5 to TRBJ2-7; the D gene could be TRBD1 or TRBD2 (5 bases each). V gave up 7 bases and J gave up 0 bases, with 16 bases separating them. The germline gives CDR1 MNHEY, CDR2 SVGAGI. The CDR3 has 15 residues. In DNA form, the CDR3 reads TGTGCCAGCAAAATTTACAGGACTTCCTCCTACGAGCAGTACTTC. It is translated as CASKIYRTSSYEQYF.

The chain couples TRBV13 to TRBJ1-6, with D possibly matching TRBD1 (5 bases). The germline CDR1 and CDR2 sequences are PRHDT and FYEKMQ (reference sequence). The CDR3 covers 14 residues. V shed 0 bases and J shed 8 bases, with 8 bases lying between them. The CDR3 sequence: CASSLGLGDSPLHF. The CDR3 region has the DNA TGTGCCAGCAGCTTAGGCCTGGGGGATTCACCCCTCCACTTT.

The gene calls are TRBV4-3 and TRBJ1-2; D is undetermined. The CDR3 is 13 amino acids. Germline values: CDR1 LGHNA, CDR2 YSLEER. Trimming cost V 4 bases and J 3 bases, with 9 bases left between them. The CDR3 here is CASSPAADYGYTF. In nucleotides, the CDR3 is TGCGCCAGCAGCCCCGCTGCTGACTATGGCTACACCTTC.

Note on this clone: The same CDR3 can be traced to other DNA sequences in this sample. The CDR3 DNA sequence: TGTGCCAGCAGCCTTAGCACAGATACGCAGTATTTT. Translation gives CASSLSTDTQYF. The V and J genes are TRBV9 and TRBJ2-3, with D unresolved. Trimming took 4 bases from V and 0 from J, leaving 3 bases between them. The CDR3 consists of 12 residues. Germline values: CDR1 SGDLS, CDR2 YYNGEE.

The chain couples TRBV27 to TRBJ2-2; D is unclear. The CDR3 extends over 12 amino acids. Per germline, CDR1 MNHEY and CDR2 SMNVEV (reference sequence). V lost 0 bases to trimming and J lost 6 bases, with 2 bases between them. In DNA form, the CDR3 reads TGTGCCAGCAGTTTATCGGCCGGGGAGCTGTTTTTT. This translates into CASSLSAGELFF.

The chain uses TRBV25-1 and TRBJ2-3; D remains unclear. Germline assignment: CDR1 MGHDK and CDR2 SYGVNS. Trimming cost V 2 bases and J 4 bases, with 4 bases left between them. The CDR3 is 12 residues long. In DNA, the CDR3 is TGTGCCAGCAGTGAAGGGGCAGATACGCAGTATTTT. This sequence encodes CASSEGADTQYF.

This chain links TRBV27 with TRBJ2-7; tentatively, D is TRBD1 or TRBD2 (5 bases each). The V end was cut by 6 bases, the J end by 5 bases, with 14 bases between. CDR3 length: 13 amino acids. Per germline, CDR1 MNHEY and CDR2 SMNVEV (reference sequence). The CDR3 loop reads CASSRSGPHEQYV. For the CDR3, the DNA is TGTGCCAGCAGCCGCTCGGGACCCCACGAGCAGTACGTC.

Written as DNA, the CDR3 is TGTGCCAGCCTCAATTGGGGCGACACAGATACGCAGTATTTT. It yields the protein CASLNWGDTDTQYF. The chain joins TRBV6-6 to TRBJ2-3, with TRBD1 as a possible D gene (5 bases). The germline V gene encodes CDR1 MNHNY and CDR2 SVGAGI (reference sequence). The CDR3 sequence is 14 residues long. V was cut by 8 bases and J by 2 bases, with 14 bases left in between.

The chain links TRBV4-1 to TRBJ2-2, with 7 bases lining up with TRBD1. CDR3 size: 17 residues. Per the germline V gene, CDR1 is MGHRA and CDR2 is YSYEKL. V shed 6 bases, J shed 6 bases, and the junction held 16 bases outside the gene matches. CDR3 in amino acids: CASSQNPGGVSAGELFF. For the CDR3, the DNA is TGCGCCAGCAGTCAGAACCCAGGGGGAGTATCGGCCGGGGAGCTGTTTTTT.

This sequence joins TRBV27 and TRBJ2-1; D is possibly TRBD2 (5 bases). Germline V gene lookup returns CDR1 MNHEY and CDR2 SMNVEV (reference sequence). Trimming took off 1 base at V and 5 bases at J, with 12 bases between the two ends. This CDR3 is 15 amino acids long. The CDR3 here is CASSLWGAQDNEQFF. The DNA for the CDR3 is TGTGCCAGCAGTTTATGGGGAGCGCAAGACAATGAGCAGTTCTTC.

The V gene is TRBV4-1, the J gene TRBJ2-1, with D uncertain. The length of the CDR3 is 15 residues. V was trimmed by 2 bases and J by 8 bases, leaving 16 bases between them. Germline loops: CDR1 MGHRA, CDR2 YSYEKL. CDR3 nucleotides: TGCGCCAGCAGCCAATCCGTCGTACTTCTCGATGAGCAGTTCTTC. Translated: CASSQSVVLLDEQFF.

This chain connects TRBV30 to TRBJ1-1, with 10 bases identical to TRBD1. This CDR3 comprises 17 residues. V lost 2 bases, J lost 1 base, and 10 bases stayed unmatched. CDR1 GTSNPN and CDR2 SVGIG come from the germline V gene (reference sequence). CDR3 sequence (DNA): TGTGCCTGGAGTTTCCGCCGGGACAGGGGTAGGAACACTGAAGCTTTCTTT. Amino acids: CAWSFRRDRGRNTEAFF.

This sequence joins TRBV9 and TRBJ2-3; no clear D. The CDR3 is 13 amino acids. V lost 4 bases and J lost 0, with 6 bases in between. CDR1 SGDLS and CDR2 YYNGEE come from the germline V gene. Here the CDR3 reads CASSTTSTDTQYF. DNA for the CDR3: TGTGCCAGCAGCACAACTAGCACAGATACGCAGTATTTT.

This clone has just a few counts. The chain carries TRBV5-6 and TRBJ2-1, with 7 bases aligning to TRBD2. V gave up 10 bases and J gave up 2 bases; unmatched junction bases: 12. CDR3 size: 15 residues. The germline CDR1 and CDR2 sequences are SGHDT and YYEEEE. CDR3 DNA sequence: TGTGCCGGGGGAAGTCAGCGGGACCCCTACAATGAGCAGTTCTTC. This sequence encodes CAGGSQRDPYNEQFF.

This sequence joins TRBV9 and TRBJ2-3; D is undetermined. The CDR3 length is 15 residues. Germline CDR1 and CDR2: SGDLS and YYNGEE. With 1 base removed from V and 2 bases from J, the gap between germline ends came to 11 bases. As DNA, the CDR3 is TGTGCCAGCAGCGTACCCAGTTCCCCCACAGATACGCAGTATTTT. As protein: CASSVPSSPTDTQYF.

The gene calls are TRBV7-8 and TRBJ2-3, with D possibly TRBD1 on 6 matching bases. The CDR3 has 14 amino acids. Germline V gives CDR1 SGHVS, CDR2 FQNEAQ. The germline V and J ends were trimmed by 6 bases and 0 bases, with 10 bases remaining between them. The CDR3 loop reads CASRQGRSTDTQYF. CDR3 nucleotide sequence: TGTGCCAGCAGGCAGGGGCGGAGCACAGATACGCAGTATTTT.

The V and J genes are TRBV2 and TRBJ2-1, with D tentatively TRBD2 (6 bases). CDR3 length: 15 amino acids. The germline V and J ends were trimmed by 3 bases and 8 bases, with 17 bases remaining between them. Per the germline V gene, CDR1 is SNHLY and CDR2 is FYNNEI. Written as DNA, the CDR3 is TGTGCCAGCAGTGACCCGACTAGAAAGTTGGATGAGCAGTTCTTC. Translating gives CASSDPTRKLDEQFF.

DNA of the CDR3: TGTGCTAGTGGTTTTGGGATCAATGAGCAGTTCTTC. Translation: CASGFGINEQFF. The chain employs TRBV12-5 and TRBJ2-1, with D uncertain. Germline loops: CDR1 LGHNT, CDR2 FRNRAP. This CDR3 region has 12 residues. V lost 3 bases, J lost 6 bases, and 6 bases lay in between.